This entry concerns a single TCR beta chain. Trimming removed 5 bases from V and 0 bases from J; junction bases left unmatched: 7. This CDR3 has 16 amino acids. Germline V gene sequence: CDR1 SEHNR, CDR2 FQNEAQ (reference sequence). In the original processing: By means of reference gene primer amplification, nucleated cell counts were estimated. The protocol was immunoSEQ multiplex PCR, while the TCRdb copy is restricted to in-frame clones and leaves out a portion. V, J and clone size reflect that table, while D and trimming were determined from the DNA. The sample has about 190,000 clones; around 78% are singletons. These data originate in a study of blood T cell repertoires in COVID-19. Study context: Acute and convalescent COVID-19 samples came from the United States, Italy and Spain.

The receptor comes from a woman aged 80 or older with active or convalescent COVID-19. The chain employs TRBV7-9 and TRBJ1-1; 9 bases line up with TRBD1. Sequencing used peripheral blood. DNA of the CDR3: TGTGCCAGCAGCCAGGGACAGGGCCCTATGAACACTGAAGCTTTCTTT. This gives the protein CASSQGQGPMNTEAFF.